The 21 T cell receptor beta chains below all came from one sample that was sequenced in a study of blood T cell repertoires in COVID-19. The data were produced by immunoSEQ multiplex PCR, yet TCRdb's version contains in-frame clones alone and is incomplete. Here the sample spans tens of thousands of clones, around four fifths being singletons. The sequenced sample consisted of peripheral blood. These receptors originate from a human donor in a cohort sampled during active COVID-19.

The CDR3 region is CASSLARSKTSGIITGELFF. The CDR3 DNA reads as TGTGCCAGCAGCTTAGCGCGATCGAAGACTAGCGGCATTATTACCGGGGAGCTGTTTTTT. The chain has TRBV7-8 and TRBJ2-2; 9 bases line up with TRBD2. CDR1 SGHVS and CDR2 FQNEAQ come from the germline V gene. The J segment lost 5 bases and the V segment lost 0 bases, leaving 16 bases of the junction unmatched. The CDR3 has 20 amino acids. The complete variable domain, with remaining parts taken from reference TRBV7-8 and TRBJ2-2, reads GAGVSQSPRYKVAKRGQDVALRCDPISGHVSLFWYQQALGQGPEFLTYFQNEAQLDKSGLPSDRFFAERPEGSVSTLKIQRTQQEDSAVYLCASSLARSKTSGIITGELFFGEGSRLTVL.

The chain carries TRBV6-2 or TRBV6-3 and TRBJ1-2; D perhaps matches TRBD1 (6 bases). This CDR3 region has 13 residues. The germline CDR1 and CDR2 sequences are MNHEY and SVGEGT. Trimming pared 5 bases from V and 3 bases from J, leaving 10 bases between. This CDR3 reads CASSLGQYYGYTF. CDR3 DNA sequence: TGTGCCAGCAGTCTTGGACAGTACTATGGCTACACCTTC.

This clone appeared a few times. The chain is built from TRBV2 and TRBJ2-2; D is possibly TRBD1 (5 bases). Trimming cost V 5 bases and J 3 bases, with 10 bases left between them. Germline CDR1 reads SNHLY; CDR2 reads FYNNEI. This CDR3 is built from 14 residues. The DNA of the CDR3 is TGTGCCAGCAGTTTGGTCAGGGACACCGGGGAGCTGTTTTTT. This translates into CASSLVRDTGELFF.

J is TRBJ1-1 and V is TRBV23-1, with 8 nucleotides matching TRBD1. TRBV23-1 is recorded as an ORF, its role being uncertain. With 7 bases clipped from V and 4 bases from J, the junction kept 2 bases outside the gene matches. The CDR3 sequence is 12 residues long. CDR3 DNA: TGCGCCAGCAAAACAGGGGGCACTGAAGCTTTCTTT. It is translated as CASKTGGTEAFF.

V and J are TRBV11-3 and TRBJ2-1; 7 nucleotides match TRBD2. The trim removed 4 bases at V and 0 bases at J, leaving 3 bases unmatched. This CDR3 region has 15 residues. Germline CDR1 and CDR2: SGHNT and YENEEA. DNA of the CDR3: TGTGCCAGCAGCTATCGGACTAGCTCCTACAATGAGCAGTTCTTC. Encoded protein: CASSYRTSSYNEQFF.

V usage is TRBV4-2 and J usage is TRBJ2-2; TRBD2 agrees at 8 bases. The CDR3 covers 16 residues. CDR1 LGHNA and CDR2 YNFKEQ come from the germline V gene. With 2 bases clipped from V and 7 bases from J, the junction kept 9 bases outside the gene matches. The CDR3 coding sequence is TGTGCCAGCAGCCAAAATGGAGCGGGGGTGGGCGGGGAGCTGTTTTTT. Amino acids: CASSQNGAGVGGELFF.

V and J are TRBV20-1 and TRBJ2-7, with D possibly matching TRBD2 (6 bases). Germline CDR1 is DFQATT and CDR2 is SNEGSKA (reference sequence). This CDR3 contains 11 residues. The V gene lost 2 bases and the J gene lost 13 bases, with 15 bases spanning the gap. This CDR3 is CSARNEGGRYF. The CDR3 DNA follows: TGCAGTGCTAGAAATGAGGGAGGCCGTTACTTC.

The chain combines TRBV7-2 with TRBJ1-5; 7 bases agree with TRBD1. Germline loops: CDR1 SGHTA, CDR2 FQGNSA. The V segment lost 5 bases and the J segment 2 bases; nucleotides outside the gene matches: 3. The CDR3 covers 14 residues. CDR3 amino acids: CASSQGGGNQPQHF. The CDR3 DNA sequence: TGTGCCAGCAGCCAGGGGGGCGGCAATCAGCCCCAGCATTTT. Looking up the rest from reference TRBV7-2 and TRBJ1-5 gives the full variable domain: GAGVSQSPSNKVTEKGKDVELRCDPISGHTALYWYRQSLGQGLEFLIYFQGNSAPDKSGLPSDRFSAERTGGSVSTLTIQRTQQEDSAVYLCASSQGGGNQPQHFGDGTRLSIL.

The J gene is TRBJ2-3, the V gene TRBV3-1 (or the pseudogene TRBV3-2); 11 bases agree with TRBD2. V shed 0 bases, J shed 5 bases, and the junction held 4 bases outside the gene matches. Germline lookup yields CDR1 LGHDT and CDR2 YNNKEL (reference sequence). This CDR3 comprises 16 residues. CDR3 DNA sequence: TGTGCCAGCAGCCAAGATAAGGGGACTAGCGGAGATACGCAGTATTTT. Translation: CASSQDKGTSGDTQYF.

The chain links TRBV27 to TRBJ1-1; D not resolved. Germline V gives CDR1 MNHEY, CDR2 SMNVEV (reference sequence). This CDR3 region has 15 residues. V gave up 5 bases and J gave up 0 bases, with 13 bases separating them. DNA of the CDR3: TGTGCCAGCAGTCGAGGAGGGTTCATGAACACTGAAGCTTTCTTT. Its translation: CASSRGGFMNTEAFF.

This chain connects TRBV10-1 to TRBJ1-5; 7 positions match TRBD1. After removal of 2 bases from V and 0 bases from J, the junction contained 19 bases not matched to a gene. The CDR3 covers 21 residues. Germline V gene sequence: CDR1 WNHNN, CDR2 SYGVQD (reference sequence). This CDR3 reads CASSETLIRDSNTYSNQPQHF. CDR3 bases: TGCGCCAGCAGTGAGACCCTCATCCGGGACAGCAATACTTATAGCAATCAGCCCCAGCATTTT.

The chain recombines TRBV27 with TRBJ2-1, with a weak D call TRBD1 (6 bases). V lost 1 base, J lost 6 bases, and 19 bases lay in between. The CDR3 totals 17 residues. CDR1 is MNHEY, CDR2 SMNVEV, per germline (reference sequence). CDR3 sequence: CASSLYARQDRFNEQFF. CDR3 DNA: TGTGCCAGCAGTTTATACGCTAGACAGGATCGTTTCAATGAGCAGTTCTTC.

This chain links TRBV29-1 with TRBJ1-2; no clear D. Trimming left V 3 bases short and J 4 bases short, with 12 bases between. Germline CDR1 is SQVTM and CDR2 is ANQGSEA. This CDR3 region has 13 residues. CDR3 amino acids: CSVDLPGFYGYTF. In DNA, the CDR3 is TGCAGCGTTGATCTCCCGGGATTCTATGGCTACACCTTC.

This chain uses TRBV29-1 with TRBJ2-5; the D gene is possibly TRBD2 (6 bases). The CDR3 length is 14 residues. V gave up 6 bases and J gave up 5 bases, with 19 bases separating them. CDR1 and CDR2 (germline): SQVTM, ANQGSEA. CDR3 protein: CSVGRRVVRETQYF. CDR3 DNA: TGCAGCGTGGGGAGGAGGGTAGTACGCGAGACCCAGTACTTC.

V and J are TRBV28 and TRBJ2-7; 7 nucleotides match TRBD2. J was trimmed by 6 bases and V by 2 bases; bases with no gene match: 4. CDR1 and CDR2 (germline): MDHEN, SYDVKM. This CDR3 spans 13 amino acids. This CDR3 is CASSLGGESEQYF. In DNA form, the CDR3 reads TGTGCCAGCAGTTTAGGGGGGGAAAGCGAGCAGTACTTC.

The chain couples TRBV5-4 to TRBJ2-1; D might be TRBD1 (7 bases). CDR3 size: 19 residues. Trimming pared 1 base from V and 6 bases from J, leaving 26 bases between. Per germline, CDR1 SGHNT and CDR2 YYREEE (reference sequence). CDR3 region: CASSLRPGGTLFSPNEQFF. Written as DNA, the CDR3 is TGTGCCAGCAGCTTGAGGCCAGGGGGGACCCTCTTCTCACCCAATGAGCAGTTCTTC.

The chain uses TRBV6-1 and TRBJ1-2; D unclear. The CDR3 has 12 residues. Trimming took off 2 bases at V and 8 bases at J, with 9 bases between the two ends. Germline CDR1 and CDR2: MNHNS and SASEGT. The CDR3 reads CASSEIGYGYTF. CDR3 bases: TGTGCCAGCAGTGAAATCGGGTACGGCTACACCTTC.

CDR3 coding DNA: TGTGCCACCAGTGATCCAGGGAACTCCTACAATGAGCAGTTCTTC. Translating gives CATSDPGNSYNEQFF. V gene TRBV24-1 combines with J gene TRBJ2-1; possibly TRBD1 for D (5 bases). In germline, CDR1 is KGHDR, CDR2 SFDVKD. The germline V and J ends were trimmed by 3 bases and 0 bases, with 8 bases remaining between them. This CDR3 contains 15 residues.

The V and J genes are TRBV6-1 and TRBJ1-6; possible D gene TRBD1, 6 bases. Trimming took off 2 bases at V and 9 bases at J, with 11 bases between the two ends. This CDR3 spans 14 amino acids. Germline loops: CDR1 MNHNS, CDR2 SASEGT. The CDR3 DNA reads TGTGCCAGCAGTGAACAGACAGGACTTTCACCCCTCCACTTT. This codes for CASSEQTGLSPLHF.

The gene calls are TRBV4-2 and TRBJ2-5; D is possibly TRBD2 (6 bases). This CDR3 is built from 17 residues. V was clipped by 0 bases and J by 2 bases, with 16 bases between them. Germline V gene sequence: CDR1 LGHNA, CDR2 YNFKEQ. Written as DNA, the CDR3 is TGTGCCAGCAGCCAAGATCCGGCGGGGACCCGACAAGAGACCCAGTACTTC. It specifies CASSQDPAGTRQETQYF.

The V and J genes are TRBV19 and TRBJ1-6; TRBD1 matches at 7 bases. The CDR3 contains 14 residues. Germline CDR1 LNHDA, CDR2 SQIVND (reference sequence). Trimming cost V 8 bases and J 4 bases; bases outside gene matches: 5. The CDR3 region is CASRTGQYNSPLHF. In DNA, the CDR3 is TGTGCCAGTCGAACGGGACAGTATAATTCACCCCTCCACTTT.